The entry below gives a single T cell receptor beta chain sequence along with its context. Antigen specificity is unknown. Starting from PBMCs, sorting isolated CD4+ and CD8+ T cells. Once RNA had been extracted, it was reverse transcribed into cDNA to act as the sequencing template. Here immunoSEQ multiplex PCR was the method, and the copy in TCRdb shows in-frame clones only, minus some. The sample has around 97,000 clones, approximately 58% seen once. The data were obtained in a study of CD8+ T cells in alopecia areata. Study-wide findings and caveats: Relative to mice, TCR sharing across patients was less clear, a difference possibly HLA-related. Alphabeta T cells residing in normal skin are also sequenced in scalp samples. Across lesional scalp, and particularly alopecia totalis/universalis, clonality surpassed that of normal scalp.

Germline-derived CDR1 and CDR2 are SGHTA and FQGTGA. V gave up 8 bases and J gave up 1 base, with 13 bases separating them. The CDR3 runs 14 residues. The J gene is TRBJ2-3, the V gene TRBV7-3, with D possibly called TRBD1 or TRBD2 (6 bases each). Sequences were obtained from CD4+ T cells sorted from blood. This receptor was obtained from a human donor in good health. Here the CDR3 reads CASSGADRTDTQYF. CDR3 coding DNA: TGTGCCAGCTCGGGGGCTGACCGCACAGATACGCAGTATTTT.